This T cell receptor (beta chain) originates from a study of T cell changes during pregnancy in multiple sclerosis. The CDR3 has 13 residues. Germline CDR1 and CDR2: SGHRS and YFSETQ. The V and J ends lost 0 bases and 2 bases respectively, with 3 bases between them. Profiled with immunoSEQ multiplex PCR; TCRdb holds only in-frame clones, not every one. Here the sample spans 40,000 to 50,000 clones, about 93% being singletons. The sequence derives from a female donor with multiple sclerosis, enrolled in a pregnancy study. The J gene is TRBJ1-3, the V gene TRBV5-1; unclear D gene. The sample in question was CD4+ T cells from peripheral blood mononuclear cells, obtained in the third trimester of pregnancy. The CDR3: CASSLEPGNTIYF. DNA for the CDR3: TGCGCCAGCAGCTTGGAGCCTGGAAACACCATATATTTT.